This T cell receptor beta chain was profiled in a study of blood T cell repertoires in COVID-19. Turning to the study itself: Italy, Spain and the United States were the sources of the convalescent and acute COVID-19 samples. PBMCs, B-cell-depleted T cells, or T cells provided the cDNA or gDNA that made up the material.

The Seattle site enrolled patients during active infection and followed them longitudinally. The CDR3 extends over 15 amino acids. Germline V gene lookup returns CDR1 SGHTA and CDR2 FQGTGA. V was clipped by 5 bases and J by 2 bases; unmatched bases: 7. Original analysis: From reference gene primer amplification, estimates of nucleated cell counts were derived. Produced via immunoSEQ multiplex PCR; TCRdb's table is partial and in-frame only. The DNA gave D and trimming, while V, J and clone size come from that table. The sample has roughly 300,000 clones; about nine tenths are singletons. The sample consisted of peripheral blood. V and J are TRBV7-3 and TRBJ2-3; 7 nucleotides line up with TRBD1. The clonotype was recovered from a woman in her twenties or thirties with COVID-19, enrolled during active disease. This CDR3 is CASSRGQEFTDTQYF. The CDR3 DNA is TGTGCCAGCAGCCGCGGACAGGAGTTCACAGATACGCAGTATTTT.